This TCR beta chain originates from a study of blood T cell repertoires in COVID-19. Study summary: Acute and convalescent COVID-19 specimens originated in the United States, Italy and Spain.

Only in-frame clones appear in the TCRdb table, and some are missing; sequencing was by immunoSEQ multiplex PCR. The profile shows 50,000 to 65,000 clones, about 92% of them singletons. J lost 5 bases, V lost 7 bases, and 7 bases had no gene match. This CDR3 has 14 residues. The germline V gene encodes CDR1 SGHTA and CDR2 FQGNSA. Sequenced material: peripheral blood. This chain connects TRBV7-2 to TRBJ2-1; 8 bases line up with TRBD2. The source of this sequence is a man aged 50 or older with active COVID-19. CDR3 DNA: TGTGCCAGCACCCTTAGCGGGGCTCACAATGAGCAGTTCTTC. As protein: CASTLSGAHNEQFF.